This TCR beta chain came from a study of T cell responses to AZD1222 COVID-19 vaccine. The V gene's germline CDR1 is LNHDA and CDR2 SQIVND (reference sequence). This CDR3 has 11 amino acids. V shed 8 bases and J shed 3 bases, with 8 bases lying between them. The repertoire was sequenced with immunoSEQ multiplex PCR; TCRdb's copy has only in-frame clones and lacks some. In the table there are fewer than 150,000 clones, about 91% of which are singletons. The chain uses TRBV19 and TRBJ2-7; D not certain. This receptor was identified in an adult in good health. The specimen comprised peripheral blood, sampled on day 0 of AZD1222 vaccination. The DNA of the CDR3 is TGTGCCAGTGGGCCATTCTACGAGCAGTACTTC. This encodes CASGPFYEQYF. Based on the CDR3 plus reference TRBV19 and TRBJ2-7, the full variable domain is DGGITQSPKYLFRKEGQNVTLSCEQNLNHDAMYWYRQDPGQGLRLIYYSQIVNDFQKGDIAEGYSVSREKKESFPLTVTSAQKNPTAFYLCASGPFYEQYFGPGTRLTVT.